This is a list of T cell receptor beta chains from one sample in a study of patients and donors after allogeneic stem cell transplantation. TCRdb reprocessed the RT-PCR reads with MiXCR, giving one entry per CDR3 protein. In the table there are approximately 410,000 distinct CDR3 sequences, around 16% of which are singletons. Specimen: blood, either unsorted or a sorted T cell fraction (not recorded which). The receptor set was obtained from a human donor who was either an allogeneic HSCT recipient or a stem cell or donor lymphocyte infusion donor (not recorded which). It is not recorded whose cells these are; they may come from a transplant donor. Each CDR3 is given without its conserved first and last residue.

j_call v_call cdr3_aa
TRBJ1-4 TRBV20-1 SAIFPFNEKLF
TRBJ2-3 TRBV12-3/TRBV12-4 ASSLGRPTDTQY
TRBJ1-6 TRBV12-3/TRBV12-4 ASSFNTYNSPLH
TRBJ1-1 TRBV20-1 SATQGGTEAF
TRBJ2-3 TRBV7-9 ASSSGLLGDTQY
TRBJ1-1 TRBV20-1 SASGQVEVEAF
TRBJ1-1 TRBV10-2 ASIEAGYPTEAF
TRBJ1-2 TRBV3-1 ASSPGPVRIRGYT
TRBJ2-3 TRBV20-1 SARDYREGADTQY
TRBJ1-5 TRBV6-5 ASSYTGYHQPQH
TRBJ2-7 TRBV30 AWSVLAGRGEQY
TRBJ2-6 TRBV12-3/TRBV12-4 ASSTPGSGANVLT
TRBJ2-3 TRBV12-3/TRBV12-4 ASSLIPAGPTDTQY
TRBJ1-2 TRBV6-1 ASSRGGTHPNYGYT